This T cell receptor (beta chain) stems from a study of long-term antiretroviral therapy in people with HIV. Survey level was the resolution at which the v3.0 immunoSEQ assay ran. Sequenced by immunoSEQ multiplex PCR; TCRdb stores in-frame clones only, minus some. This table holds about 23,000 clones, around 86% found once. Per donor, a minimum of one pre-ART and a minimum of two post-ART PBMC samples were available. This clone was counted once. With 6 bases removed from V and 2 bases from J, the gap between germline ends came to 14 bases. CDR1 MNHEY and CDR2 SVGAGI come from the germline V gene. The CDR3 is 14 residues long.

Sequenced here: unsorted PBMCs, sampled 0.4 years after starting antiretroviral therapy. This TCR derives from a middle-aged man with HIV. This chain links TRBV6-5 with TRBJ2-7; D possibly matches TRBD1 or TRBD2 (5 bases each). This chain's CDR3 is CASSPGEGPYEQYF. The DNA for the CDR3 is TGTGCCAGCAGCCCCGGCGAGGGACCCTACGAGCAGTACTTC.